This TCR beta chain was obtained from a study of T cell repertoires in cytomegalovirus infection. For the study at large: Selection of CMV epitopes for the study included recently identified HLA-C-restricted and well-studied HLA-B-restricted ones.

Note on this clonotype: Its antigen is undetermined.

MiXCR was run by TCRdb on the reads, yielding one entry per CDR3 protein. The data hold about 130,000 distinct CDR3 sequences, with over 30% observed a single time. The CDR3 loop spans 14 amino acids. Germline V CDR1 and CDR2: LGHDT, YNNKEL (reference sequence). V dropped 5 bases and J dropped 5 bases, with 15 bases sitting between them. This specimen consisted of CD8+ T cells from cultured PBMCs, obtained from culture after CMV antigen stimulation. The receptor was isolated from a human donor in good health (CMV status not recorded). Some clones in this sample may be carry-over from other donors' samples. The chain joins TRBV3-1 to TRBJ2-5; D is uncertain. This chain's CDR3 is CASSSGYGLETQYF. In nucleotides, the CDR3 is TGTGCCAGCAGCTCCGGTTACGGGCTGGAGACCCAGTACTTC.